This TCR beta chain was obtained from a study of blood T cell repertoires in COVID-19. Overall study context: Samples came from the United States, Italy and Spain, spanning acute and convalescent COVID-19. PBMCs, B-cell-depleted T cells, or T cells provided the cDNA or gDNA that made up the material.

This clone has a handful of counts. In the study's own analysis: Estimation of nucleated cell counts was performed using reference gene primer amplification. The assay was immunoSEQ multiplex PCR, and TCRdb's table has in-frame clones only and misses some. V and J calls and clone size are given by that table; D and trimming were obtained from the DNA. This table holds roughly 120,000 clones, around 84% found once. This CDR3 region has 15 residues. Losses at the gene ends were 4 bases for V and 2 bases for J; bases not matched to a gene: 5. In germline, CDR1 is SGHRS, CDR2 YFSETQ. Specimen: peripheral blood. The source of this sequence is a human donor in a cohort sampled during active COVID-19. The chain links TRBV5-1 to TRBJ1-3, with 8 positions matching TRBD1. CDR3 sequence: CASSQQGGTGNTIYF. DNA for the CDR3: TGCGCCAGCAGCCAACAGGGGGGAACTGGAAACACCATATATTTT. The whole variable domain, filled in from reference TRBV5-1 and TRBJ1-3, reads KAGVTQTPRYLIKTRGQQVTLSCSPISGHRSVSWYQQTPGQGLQFLFEYFSETQRNKGNFPGRFSGRQFSNSRSEMNVSTLELGDSALYLCASSQQGGTGNTIYFGEGSWLTVV.